The 25 T cell receptor beta chains below all came from one sample that was sequenced in a study of blood T cells in healthy people across ages. Combining a sample-barcoded 5' primer with a J-beta primer mix, a second PCR ran for about 7 to 11 cycles. TCRdb called the 5' RACE reads again in MiXCR, with one record for every CDR3 protein. The table records some 1,000,000 distinct CDR3 sequences, 20% to 25% of them present only once. These same records also appear under a second study, on T cells of mothers and their children.

The sequencing input was blood. The origin of the receptors is a girl aged 2 to 9 in good health.

J is TRBJ2-5 and V is TRBV7-2; maybe TRBD1 (7 bases). Gene TRBJ2-7 matches the end of the DNA better, so the J call may be wrong. The CDR3 runs to 15 residues. The germline V gene has CDR1 SGHTA and CDR2 FQGNSA. The CDR3 sequence: CASRPGGSDSYEQYF. The CDR3 DNA reads as TGTGCCAGCAGGCCAGGGGGGTCAGACTCCTACGAGCAGTACTTC.

The chain links TRBV20-1 to TRBJ2-5, with D possibly matching TRBD2 (5 bases). The better agreement between TRBJ2-7 and the DNA end casts doubt on the J call. CDR1 DFQATT and CDR2 SNEGSKA come from the germline V gene (reference sequence). This CDR3 comprises 14 residues. This CDR3 reads CSALGPPSYCEQYF. Here the CDR3 DNA reads TGCAGTGCTCTTGGACCTCCTAGCTACTGCGAGCAGTACTTC.

In regard to this clonotype: No conserved phenylalanine or tryptophan is present at the end of the CDR3, so a read error is the likely explanation. The chain employs TRBV2 and TRBJ2-7; maybe TRBD1 (5 bases). Germline CDR1 SNHLY, CDR2 FYNNEI. The CDR3 spans 15 residues. V was pared by 3 bases and J by 3 bases, with 15 bases between. CDR3 sequence reads: CASSEIARQFYEQYL. The DNA of the CDR3 is TGTGCCAGCAGTGAGATAGCCCGACAGTTCTACGAGCAGTACCTC.

There are a few counts of this clonotype. The V gene is TRBV7-3, the J gene TRBJ2-3; D possibly corresponds to TRBD1 (5 bases). Trimming cost V 5 bases and J 4 bases, with 13 bases left between them. The germline V gene encodes CDR1 SGHTA and CDR2 FQGTGA. This CDR3 has 14 residues. CDR3 bases: TGTGCCAGCAGCCTCACCCGACAGTCAGATACGCAGTATTTT. It specifies CASSLTRQSDTQYF. The complete variable domain, with remaining parts taken from reference TRBV7-3 and TRBJ2-3, reads GAGVSQTPSNKVTEKGKYVELRCDPISGHTALYWYRQSLGQGPEFLIYFQGTGAADDSGLPNDRFFAVRPEGSVSTLKIQRTERGDSAVYLCASSLTRQSDTQYFGPGTRLTVL.

V and J are TRBV6-2 or TRBV6-3 and TRBJ2-3; D ambiguous. Trimming took 6 bases from V and 10 from J, leaving 11 bases between them. The CDR3 is made up of 11 amino acids. The V gene's germline CDR1 is MNHEY and CDR2 SVGEGT. The CDR3 bases are TGTGCCAGCAGATTAGTAGACGCGCAGTATTTT. Translating gives CASRLVDAQYF.

The chain combines TRBV20-1 with TRBJ2-1; 7 nucleotides agree with TRBD2. Losses at the gene ends were 5 bases for V and 4 bases for J; bases not matched to a gene: 8. Germline CDR1 DFQATT, CDR2 SNEGSKA (reference sequence). The length of the CDR3 is 14 residues. The CDR3 loop reads CSAPTSVPYNEQFF. The CDR3 DNA sequence: TGCAGTGCTCCTACTAGCGTCCCTTACAATGAGCAGTTCTTC.

This clonotype showed up just a few times. The rearrangement joins TRBV28 to TRBJ2-1, with 9 bases aligning to TRBD1. CDR1 and CDR2 (germline): MDHEN, SYDVKM. Germline trimming cut 5 bases from V and 5 bases from J; bases unmatched to any gene: 7. The CDR3 is made up of 15 amino acids. CDR3 protein: CASSRYRGRNNEQFF. CDR3 coding DNA: TGTGCCAGCAGTCGCTACAGGGGGCGCAACAATGAGCAGTTCTTC.

The J gene is TRBJ2-7, the V gene TRBV28, with unresolved D. V lost 6 bases and J 6 bases, leaving 12 bases between the germline ends. The germline gives CDR1 MDHEN, CDR2 SYDVKM. The CDR3 totals 12 residues. Here the CDR3 reads CASSTYIPEQYF. The CDR3 DNA sequence: TGTGCCAGCAGCACCTATATCCCCGAGCAGTACTTC.

This clonotype has ten or more counts. V gene TRBV15 combines with J gene TRBJ2-7; D gene uncertain. Germline V gives CDR1 LNHNV, CDR2 YYDKDF (reference sequence). CDR3 length: 15 amino acids. Trimming removed 3 bases at V and 1 base at J, with 13 bases between. Here the CDR3 reads CATSSRSDGSYEQYF. As DNA, the CDR3 is TGTGCCACCAGCAGTCGGAGCGACGGTTCCTACGAGCAGTACTTC. Combining the CDR3 with reference TRBV15 and TRBJ2-7 gives the whole variable domain DAMVIQNPRYQVTQFGKPVTLSCSQTLNHNVMYWYQQKSSQAPKLLFHYYDKDFNNEADTPDNFQSRRPNTSFCFLDIRSPGLGDTAMYLCATSSRSDGSYEQYFGPGTRLTVT.

The chain uses TRBV20-1 and TRBJ2-3; D may be TRBD2 (6 bases). The V gene lost 3 bases and the J gene lost 0 bases, with 10 bases spanning the gap. The CDR3 is 14 amino acids. Germline V lookup: CDR1 DFQATT, CDR2 SNEGSKA (reference sequence). CDR3 nucleotide sequence: TGCAGTGCTAGCGGGGGTTCTAGCACAGATACGCAGTATTTT. This gives the protein CSASGGSSTDTQYF.

The chain combines TRBV25-1 with TRBJ1-4; D remains ambiguous. The germline V and J ends were trimmed by 5 bases and 0 bases, with 16 bases remaining between them. The CDR3 runs 17 residues. Germline V gives CDR1 MGHDK, CDR2 SYGVNS. The CDR3 DNA sequence: TGTGCCAGCAGTCCCAGTGCAGCCATAGCAACTAATGAAAAACTGTTTTTT. It is translated as CASSPSAAIATNEKLFF.

This clonotype was seen just once. The gene calls are TRBV20-1 and TRBJ2-4, with 11 positions matching TRBD2. V lost 7 bases to trimming and J lost 9 bases; unmatched junction nucleotides: 14. The V gene's germline CDR1 is DFQATT and CDR2 SNEGSKA (reference sequence). The CDR3 sequence is 15 residues long. DNA of the CDR3: TGCAGTGTTAGGGAGGCTAGCGGGAGGTTCGCCATTCAGTACTTC. It codes for CSVREASGRFAIQYF.

This clonotype was picked up many times. The chain couples TRBV4-2 to TRBJ2-5; 8 nucleotides match TRBD2. Per germline, CDR1 LGHNA and CDR2 YNFKEQ. The CDR3 length is 16 residues. V shed 0 bases and J 5 bases; nucleotides not matched to a gene: 8. The CDR3 loop is CASSQDPSGGGETQYF. The CDR3 bases are TGTGCCAGCAGCCAAGATCCCAGCGGGGGAGGTGAGACCCAGTACTTC.

This clonotype was picked up a small number of times. The chain is built from TRBV20-1 and TRBJ2-3, with D hard to call. The V end lost 4 bases, the J end lost 5 bases, and 16 bases lay between the germline ends. Germline loops: CDR1 DFQATT, CDR2 SNEGSKA (reference sequence). The CDR3 covers 14 residues. DNA for the CDR3: TGCAGTGCTATGGGCCTTCCCGTACTAGATACGCAGTATTTT. The encoded protein is CSAMGLPVLDTQYF.

This chain links TRBV6-5 with TRBJ1-2, with a tentative D call TRBD1 (6 bases). CDR3 length: 13 amino acids. Germline values: CDR1 MNHEY, CDR2 SVGAGI. V dropped 2 bases and J dropped 8 bases, with 12 bases sitting between them. The CDR3 bases are TGTGCCAGCAGTTACAGGTCGAGGGGGGGCTACACCTTC. Amino acid sequence: CASSYRSRGGYTF.

Only a few counts were recorded for this clonotype. This chain links TRBV6-5 with TRBJ2-1; TRBD1 agrees at 9 bases. J was trimmed by 1 base and V by 6 bases; bases with no gene match: 4. CDR1 is MNHEY, CDR2 SVGAGI, per germline. The CDR3 contains 15 residues. The CDR3 region is CASRIQGASYNEQFF. In DNA, the CDR3 is TGTGCCAGCAGGATACAGGGGGCTTCCTACAATGAGCAGTTCTTC.

The rearrangement uses TRBV20-1 and TRBJ2-4; D remains unclear. Germline V gene sequence: CDR1 DFQATT, CDR2 SNEGSKA (reference sequence). The CDR3 consists of 19 residues. Trimming took off 0 bases at V and 0 bases at J, with 21 bases between the two ends. Here the CDR3 reads CSARDSDSYSQLAKNIQYF. In DNA, the CDR3 is TGCAGTGCTAGAGATTCCGACTCATATAGCCAATTAGCCAAAAACATTCAGTACTTC.

The sample holds a few counts of this clonotype. The CDR3 spells CASSQKVWETQYF. The CDR3, as DNA: TGTGCCAGCAGCCAAAAAGTCTGGGAGACCCAGTACTTC. The genes are TRBV3-1 and TRBJ2-5, with no clear D. This CDR3 comprises 13 residues. Germline assignment: CDR1 LGHDT and CDR2 YNNKEL (reference sequence). V lost 2 bases and J lost 5, with 9 bases in between.

J is TRBJ2-5 and V is TRBV5-1, with TRBD2 matching over 7 bases. The CDR3 has 15 amino acids. Per germline, CDR1 SGHRS and CDR2 YFSETQ. Unmatched junction bases numbered 10, after V lost 4 bases and J lost 4 bases. CDR3 sequence reads: CASSGAGLVIETQYF. In nucleotides, the CDR3 is TGCGCCAGCAGCGGAGCCGGACTAGTGATAGAGACCCAGTACTTC.

The chain links TRBV28 to TRBJ2-7, with TRBD1 as a possible D gene (6 bases). Germline CDR1 reads MDHEN; CDR2 reads SYDVKM. CDR3 length: 14 amino acids. The V end lost 9 bases, the J end lost 0 bases, and 15 bases lay between the germline ends. For the CDR3, the DNA is TGTGCCAGTCAGTCTACAGGGAGCTCCTACGAGCAGTACTTC. It translates to CASQSTGSSYEQYF.

Many counts were recorded for this clonotype. The rearrangement joins TRBV5-5 to TRBJ2-5, with 10 bases lining up with TRBD1. There are 15 residues in the CDR3. V was pared by 1 base and J by 1 base, with 1 base of the junction left unmatched. Germline assignment: CDR1 SGHKS and CDR2 YYEKEE (reference sequence). The CDR3 region is CASSLWTGGQETQYF. CDR3 bases: TGTGCCAGCAGCTTGTGGACAGGGGGCCAAGAGACCCAGTACTTC.

This clonotype was counted a few times. The V and J genes are TRBV6-5 and TRBJ1-2; 7 bases are shared with TRBD1. The germline V gene encodes CDR1 MNHEY and CDR2 SVGAGI. The CDR3 is 13 amino acids. Trimming took 2 bases from V and 13 from J; bases not matched to a gene: 10. Here the CDR3 reads CASSYLTGTDSTF. CDR3 nucleotides: TGTGCCAGCAGTTACCTGACCGGGACAGATTCCACCTTC.

A few counts support this clonotype. The rearrangement uses TRBV2 and TRBJ2-3, with 9 bases identical to TRBD2. Germline values: CDR1 SNHLY, CDR2 FYNNEI. The CDR3 has 14 residues. V trimming: 2 bases; J trimming: 5 bases; junction bases outside the gene matches: 2. CDR3 in amino acids: CASSESSGEDTQYF. CDR3 bases: TGTGCCAGCAGTGAATCTAGCGGGGAAGATACGCAGTATTTT.

The chain links TRBV28 to TRBJ2-3; D uncertain. V was clipped by 7 bases and J by 0 bases, with 20 bases between them. The CDR3 has 17 residues. Germline V gives CDR1 MDHEN, CDR2 SYDVKM. CDR3: CASTSTLPITSTDTQYF. The CDR3 coding sequence is TGTGCCAGCACATCTACTTTACCTATAACTAGCACAGATACGCAGTATTTT.

V is TRBV12-3 or TRBV12-4 and J is TRBJ2-5; the match to TRBD1 covers 8 bases. The length of the CDR3 is 15 residues. V shed 6 bases and J 4 bases; nucleotides not matched to a gene: 10. The DNA for the CDR3 is TGTGCCAGCAGGCCCGATGGACAGGGAGGAGAGACCCAGTACTTC. This gives the protein CASRPDGQGGETQYF.